The subject of this entry is one T cell receptor beta chain. These data are taken from a study of blood T cell repertoires in COVID-19. The overall study: There were acute and convalescent COVID-19 samples, and they came from the United States, Italy and Spain.

V lost 5 bases and J lost 11, with 13 bases in between. The CDR3 covers 13 residues. The V gene's germline CDR1 is LNHDA and CDR2 SQIVND (reference sequence). Methods used by the authors: Estimated nucleated cell counts came from reference gene primer amplification. Sequencing was performed with immunoSEQ multiplex PCR; in TCRdb, only in-frame clones are kept and a portion is missing. The V and J calls and clone size are taken from that table; D and trimming were inferred from the DNA. Of fewer than 120,000 clones in the sample, 87% were seen once. The receptor was derived from a human donor in a cohort sampled during active COVID-19. The material sequenced was peripheral blood. This chain uses TRBV19 with TRBJ1-6; perhaps TRBD1 as D (5 bases). The CDR3 loop is CASSGQGITPLHF. The CDR3, as DNA: TGTGCCAGTAGTGGGCAGGGAATTACACCCCTCCACTTT.